This TCR beta chain was sequenced for a study of blood T cell repertoires in COVID-19. Overall study context: The origin of the acute and convalescent COVID-19 samples was the United States, Italy and Spain. The cDNA or gDNA used as material had been derived from T cells, B-cell-depleted T cells, or PBMCs.

Repertoires were generated with immunoSEQ multiplex PCR, while TCRdb's copy carries only in-frame clones and drops some. This sample yields more than 250,000 clones, of which more than 75% are seen a single time; 1% belongs to the top ten. The CDR3 is 15 residues long. Trimming removed 2 bases from V and 4 bases from J, with 14 bases in between. Germline lookup yields CDR1 MNHNS and CDR2 SASEGT. This TCR came from a man between 45 and 60 years old with active or convalescent COVID-19. Sample: peripheral blood. This chain joins TRBV6-1 and TRBJ1-2; D gene uncertain. The CDR3 nucleotides read TGTGCCAGCAGTGAAAATACCGCCCCAGGCTATGGCTACACCTTC. Translated, it gives CASSENTAPGYGYTF.